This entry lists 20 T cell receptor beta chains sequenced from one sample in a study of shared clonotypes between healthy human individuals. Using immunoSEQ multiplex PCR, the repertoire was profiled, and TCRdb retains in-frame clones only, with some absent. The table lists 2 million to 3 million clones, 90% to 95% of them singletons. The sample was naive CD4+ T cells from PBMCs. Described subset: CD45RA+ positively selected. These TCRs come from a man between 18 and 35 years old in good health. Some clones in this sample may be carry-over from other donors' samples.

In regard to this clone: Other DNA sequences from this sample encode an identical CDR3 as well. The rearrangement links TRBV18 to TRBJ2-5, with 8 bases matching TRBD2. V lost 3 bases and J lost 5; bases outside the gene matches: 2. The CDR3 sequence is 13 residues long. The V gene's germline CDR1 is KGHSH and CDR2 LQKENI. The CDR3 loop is CASSPRGGETQYF. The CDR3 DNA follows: TGTGCCAGCTCACCCCGGGGGGGCGAGACCCAGTACTTC.

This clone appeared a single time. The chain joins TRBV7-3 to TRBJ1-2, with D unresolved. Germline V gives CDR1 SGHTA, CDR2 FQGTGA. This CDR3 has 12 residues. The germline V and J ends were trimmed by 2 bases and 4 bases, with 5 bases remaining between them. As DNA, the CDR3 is TGTGCCAGCAGCTTATCCGCCTATGGCTACACCTTC. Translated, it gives CASSLSAYGYTF.

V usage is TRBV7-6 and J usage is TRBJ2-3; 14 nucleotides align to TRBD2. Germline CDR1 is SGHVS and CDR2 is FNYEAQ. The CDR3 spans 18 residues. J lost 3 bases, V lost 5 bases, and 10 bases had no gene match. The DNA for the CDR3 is TGTGCCAGCAGCCAAAATCCCGGGACTAGCGGGAGAACAGATACGCAGTATTTT. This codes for CASSQNPGTSGRTDTQYF.

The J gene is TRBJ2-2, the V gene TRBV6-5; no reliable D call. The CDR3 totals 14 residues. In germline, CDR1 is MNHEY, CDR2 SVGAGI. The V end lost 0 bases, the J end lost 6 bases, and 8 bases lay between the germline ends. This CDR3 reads CASSYSRHPGELFF. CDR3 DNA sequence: TGTGCCAGCAGTTACTCCCGCCACCCCGGGGAGCTGTTTTTT.

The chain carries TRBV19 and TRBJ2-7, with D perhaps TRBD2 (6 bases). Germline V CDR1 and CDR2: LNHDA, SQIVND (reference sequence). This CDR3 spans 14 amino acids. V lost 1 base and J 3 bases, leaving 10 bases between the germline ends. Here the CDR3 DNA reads TGTGCCAGTAGTATAGGGGCGGGATACTACGAGCAGTACTTC. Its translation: CASSIGAGYYEQYF.

The CDR3 coding sequence is TGCGCCAGCAGCTTGGCCGCAGGGACGAACACTGAAGCTTTCTTT. Encoded protein: CASSLAAGTNTEAFF. The genes are TRBV5-1 and TRBJ1-1; weak D call: TRBD1 (5 bases). The germline V gene has CDR1 SGHRS and CDR2 YFSETQ. The germline V and J ends were trimmed by 0 bases and 1 base, with 10 bases remaining between them. The CDR3 totals 15 residues.

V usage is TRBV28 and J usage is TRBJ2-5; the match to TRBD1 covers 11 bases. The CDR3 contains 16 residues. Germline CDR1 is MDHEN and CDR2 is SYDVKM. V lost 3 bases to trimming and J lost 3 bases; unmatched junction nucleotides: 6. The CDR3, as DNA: TGTGCCAGCAGTTTCGGGACAGGGGGTGTAGAAGAGACCCAGTACTTC. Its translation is CASSFGTGGVEETQYF.

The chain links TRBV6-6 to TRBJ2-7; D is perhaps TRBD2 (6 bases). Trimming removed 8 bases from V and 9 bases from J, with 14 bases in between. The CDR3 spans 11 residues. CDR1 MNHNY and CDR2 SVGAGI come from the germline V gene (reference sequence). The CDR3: CASGKKGGQYF. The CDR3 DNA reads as TGTGCCAGCGGCAAAAAGGGAGGGCAGTACTTC.

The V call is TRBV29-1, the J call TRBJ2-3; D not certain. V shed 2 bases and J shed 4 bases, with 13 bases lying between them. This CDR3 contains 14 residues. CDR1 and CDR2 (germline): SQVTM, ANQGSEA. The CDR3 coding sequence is TGCAGCGTTGAACGAAGACTGCTGGCAGATACGCAGTATTTT. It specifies CSVERRLLADTQYF.

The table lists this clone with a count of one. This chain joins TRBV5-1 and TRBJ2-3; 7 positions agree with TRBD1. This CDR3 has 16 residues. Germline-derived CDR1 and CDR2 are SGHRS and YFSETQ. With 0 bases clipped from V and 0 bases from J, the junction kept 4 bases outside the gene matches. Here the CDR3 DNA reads TGCGCCAGCAGCTTGGATGGGACAGACAGCACAGATACGCAGTATTTT. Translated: CASSLDGTDSTDTQYF.

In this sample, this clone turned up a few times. The CDR3 bases are TGTGCCAGCAGCGTAGAGGTAGGGGCAACTGGTGAAAAACTGTTTTTT. It yields the protein CASSVEVGATGEKLFF. This rearrangement joins TRBV9 to TRBJ1-4; D is possibly TRBD1 (5 bases). V lost 0 bases and J lost 7, with 16 bases in between. The CDR3 covers 16 residues. The germline V gene encodes CDR1 SGDLS and CDR2 YYNGEE. The full variable domain, completed using reference TRBV9 and TRBJ1-4, is DSGVTQTPKHLITATGQRVTLRCSPRSGDLSVYWYQQSLDQGLQFLIQYYNGEERAKGNILERFSAQQFPDLHSELNLSSLELGDSALYFCASSVEVGATGEKLFFGSGTQLSVL.

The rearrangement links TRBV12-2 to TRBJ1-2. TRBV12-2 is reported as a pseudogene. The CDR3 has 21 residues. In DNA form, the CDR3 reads TGTGCAAGTCGCGTACTTTGTTTTTATGGTGGTCCGCTACCCTTTAACTATGGCTACACCTTC. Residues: CASRVLCFYGGPLPFNYGYTF.

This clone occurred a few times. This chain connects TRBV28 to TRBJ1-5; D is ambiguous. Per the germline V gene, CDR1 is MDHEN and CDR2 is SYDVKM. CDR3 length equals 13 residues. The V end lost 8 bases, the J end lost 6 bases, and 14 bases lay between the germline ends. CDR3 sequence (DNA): TGTGCCAGCCACCGCGATCGGGGTCAGCCCCAGCATTTT. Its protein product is CASHRDRGQPQHF. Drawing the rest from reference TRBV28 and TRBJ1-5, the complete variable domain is DVKVTQSSRYLVKRTGEKVFLECVQDMDHENMFWYRQDPGLGLRLIYFSYDVKMKEKGDIPEGYSVSREKKERFSLILESASTNQTSMYLCASHRDRGQPQHFGDGTRLSIL.

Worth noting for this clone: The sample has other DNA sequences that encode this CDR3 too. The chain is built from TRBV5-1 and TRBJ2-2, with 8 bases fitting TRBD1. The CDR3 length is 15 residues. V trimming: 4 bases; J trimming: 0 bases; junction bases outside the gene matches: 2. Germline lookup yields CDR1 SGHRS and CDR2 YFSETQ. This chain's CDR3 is CASSPGQANTGELFF. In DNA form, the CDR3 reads TGCGCCAGCAGCCCGGGACAGGCGAACACCGGGGAGCTGTTTTTT.

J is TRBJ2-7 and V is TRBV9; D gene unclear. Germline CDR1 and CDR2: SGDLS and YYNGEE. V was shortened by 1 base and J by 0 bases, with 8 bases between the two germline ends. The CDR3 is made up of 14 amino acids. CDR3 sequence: CASSVLDISYEQYF. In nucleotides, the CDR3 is TGTGCCAGCAGCGTATTAGACATCTCCTACGAGCAGTACTTC. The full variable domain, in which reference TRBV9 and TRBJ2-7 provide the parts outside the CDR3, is DSGVTQTPKHLITATGQRVTLRCSPRSGDLSVYWYQQSLDQGLQFLIQYYNGEERAKGNILERFSAQQFPDLHSELNLSSLELGDSALYFCASSVLDISYEQYFGPGTRLTVT.

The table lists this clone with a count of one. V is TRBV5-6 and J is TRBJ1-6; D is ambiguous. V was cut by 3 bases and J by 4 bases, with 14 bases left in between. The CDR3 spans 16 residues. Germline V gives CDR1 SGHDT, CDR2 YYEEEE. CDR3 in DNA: TGTGCCAGCAGCTACCGCGGCGGGGTTTATAATTCACCCCTCCACTTT. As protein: CASSYRGGVYNSPLHF.

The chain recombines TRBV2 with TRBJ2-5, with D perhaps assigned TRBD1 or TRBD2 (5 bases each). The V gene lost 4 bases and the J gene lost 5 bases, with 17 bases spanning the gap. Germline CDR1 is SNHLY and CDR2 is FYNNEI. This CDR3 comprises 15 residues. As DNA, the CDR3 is TGTGCCAGCAGTGTTAATCCGGGGCGAAGGGAGACCCAGTACTTC. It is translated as CASSVNPGRRETQYF.

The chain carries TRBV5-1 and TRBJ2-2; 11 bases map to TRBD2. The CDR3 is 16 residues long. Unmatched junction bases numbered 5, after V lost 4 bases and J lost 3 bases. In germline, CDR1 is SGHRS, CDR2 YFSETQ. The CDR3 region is CASSQGLADYTGELFF. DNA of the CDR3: TGCGCCAGCAGCCAGGGACTAGCGGACTACACCGGGGAGCTGTTTTTT.

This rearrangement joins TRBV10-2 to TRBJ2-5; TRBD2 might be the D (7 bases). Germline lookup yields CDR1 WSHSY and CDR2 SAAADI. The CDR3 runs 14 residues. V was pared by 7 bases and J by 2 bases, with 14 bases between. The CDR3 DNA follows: TGCGCCAGCATTCGGGGGGCGGGACAAGAGACCCAGTACTTC. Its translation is CASIRGAGQETQYF.

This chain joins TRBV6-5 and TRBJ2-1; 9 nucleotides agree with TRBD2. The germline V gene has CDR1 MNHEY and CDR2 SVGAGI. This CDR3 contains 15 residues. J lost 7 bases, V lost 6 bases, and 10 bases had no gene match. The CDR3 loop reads CASRGAGGPNNEQFF. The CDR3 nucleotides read TGTGCCAGCAGGGGTGCGGGAGGGCCTAATAATGAGCAGTTCTTC.